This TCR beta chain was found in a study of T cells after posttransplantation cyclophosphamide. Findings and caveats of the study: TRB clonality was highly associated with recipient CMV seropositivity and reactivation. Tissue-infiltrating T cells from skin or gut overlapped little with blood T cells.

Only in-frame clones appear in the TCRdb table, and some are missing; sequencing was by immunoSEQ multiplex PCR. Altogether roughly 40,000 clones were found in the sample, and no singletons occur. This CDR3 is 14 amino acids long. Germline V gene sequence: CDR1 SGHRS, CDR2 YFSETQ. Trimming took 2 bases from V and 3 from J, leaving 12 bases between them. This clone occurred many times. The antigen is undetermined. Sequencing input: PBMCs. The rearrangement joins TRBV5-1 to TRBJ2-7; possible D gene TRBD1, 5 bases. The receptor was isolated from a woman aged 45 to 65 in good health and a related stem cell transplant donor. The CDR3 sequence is CASSFGQGNYEQYF. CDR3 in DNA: TGCGCCAGCAGCTTCGGGCAGGGTAACTACGAGCAGTACTTC.